This T cell receptor (beta chain) was profiled in a study of blood T cells in healthy people across ages. Then a second PCR, running roughly 7 to 11 cycles, was carried out with a sample-barcoded 5' primer and a J-beta primer mix. The template-switch adaptor, which had 12 random nucleotides, put a tag on each cDNA molecule. In TCRdb, the 5' RACE reads were re-called with MiXCR into one record per CDR3 protein. The sample has a few hundred thousand distinct CDR3 sequences; about half are singletons. Study-wide results and limits: Considered underestimates were the diversity estimates obtained from one million T cells. Roughly linearly, TCR beta diversity per million T cells fell as age increased.

The CDR3 extends over 14 amino acids. CDR1 and CDR2 from the germline V gene are SGHVS and FNYEAQ. With V trimmed by 3 bases and J by 5 bases, 3 bases remained unmatched. This clonotype was seen ten or more times. Its antigen is still unknown. Sequenced sample: blood. The chain combines TRBV7-6 with TRBJ2-7; 11 nucleotides agree with TRBD1. This sequence originates from a man aged 60-69 years in good health. The CDR3 DNA reads as TGTGCCAGCAGCTTCGGACAGGGGGCTGACGAGCAGTACTTC. Translation: CASSFGQGADEQYF.